Below, one T cell receptor (beta chain) is given with its context. V lost 1 base and J lost 7; bases outside the gene matches: 12. The CDR3 covers 17 residues. The germline CDR1 and CDR2 sequences are LGHNA and YNFKEQ. Profiling relied on immunoSEQ multiplex PCR, and the TCRdb table lists in-frame clones only, not all of them. The data contain 78,000 or so clones, under 95% of them seen just once; the ten biggest clones take up around 22%. This entry comes from a study of brain T cells in children with intractable seizures. The sequencing here drew on peripheral blood, taken at surgery. The chain couples TRBV4-2 to TRBJ1-2; 10 nucleotides line up with TRBD1. The TCR comes from a girl between 2 and 10 years old with Rasmussen encephalitis and intractable seizures. In nucleotides, the CDR3 is TGTGCCAGCAGCCAAGGTGGAGTGAGGGACAGGGGTGCTGGCTACACCTTC. It translates to CASSQGGVRDRGAGYTF.